What follows are 2 T cell receptor beta chains derived from one specimen sequenced in a study of identical twins. A single record per CDR3 protein comes from TCRdb applying MiXCR to the 5' RACE reads. In the table there are over 550,000 distinct CDR3 sequences, 7.1% of which are singletons. This same sample was also part of a study on yellow fever vaccine responses in identical twins.

The specimen sequenced was PBMCs. The receptors here all came from a woman aged 18-29 years in good health.

This clonotype was observed many times. This chain links TRBV6-2 or TRBV6-3 with TRBJ2-3, with D possibly matching TRBD1 (6 bases). This CDR3 is built from 13 residues. Germline CDR1 and CDR2: MNHEY and SVGEGT. Trimming removed 5 bases at V and 4 bases at J, with 10 bases between. This CDR3 reads CASSRRTADTQYF. CDR3 nucleotides: TGTGCCAGCAGTAGGAGGACAGCAGATACGCAGTATTTT.

The genes are TRBV6-6 and TRBJ2-2; D not resolved. Between the trimmed V and J ends, which lost 6 bases and 6 bases, there was a span of 5 bases. CDR1 is MNHNY and CDR2 is SVGAGI in the germline V gene (reference sequence). The CDR3 totals 11 residues. The CDR3 spells CASRDSGELFF. CDR3 bases: TGTGCCAGCAGGGATTCCGGGGAGCTGTTTTTT.